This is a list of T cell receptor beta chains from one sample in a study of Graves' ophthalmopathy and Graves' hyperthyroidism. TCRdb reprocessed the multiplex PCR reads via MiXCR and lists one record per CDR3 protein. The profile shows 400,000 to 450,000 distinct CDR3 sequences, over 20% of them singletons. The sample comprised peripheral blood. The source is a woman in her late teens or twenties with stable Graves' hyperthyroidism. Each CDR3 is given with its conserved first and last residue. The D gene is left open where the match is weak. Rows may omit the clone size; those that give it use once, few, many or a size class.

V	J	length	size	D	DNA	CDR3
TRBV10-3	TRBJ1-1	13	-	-	TGTGCCATCAAACAGGTGGACGGCACTGATGCTTTCTTT	CAIKQVDGTDAFF
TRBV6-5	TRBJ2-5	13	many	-	TGTGCCAGCAATTTCGCGGACGAAGAGACCCAGTACTTC	CASNFADEETQYF
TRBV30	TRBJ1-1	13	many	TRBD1	TGTGCCTGGGCACAGGGGGCGGACACTGAAGCTTTCTTT	CAWAQGADTEAFF
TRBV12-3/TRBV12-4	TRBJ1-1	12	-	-	TGTGCCAGCAGGGGGGGATTCACTGAAGCTTTCTTT	CASRGGFTEAFF
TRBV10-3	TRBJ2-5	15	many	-	TGTGCCACGAGGACCGCAGCGGCCAAAAGGGAGACCCAGTACTTC	CATRTAAAKRETQYF
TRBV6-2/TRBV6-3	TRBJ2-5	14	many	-	TGTGCCAGCAGTTTATGGGGGAGCGGGGAGACCCAGTACTTC	CASSLWGSGETQYF
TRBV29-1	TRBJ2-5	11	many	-	TGCAGCACTAGGGGACAAGAGACCCAGTACTTC	CSTRGQETQYF
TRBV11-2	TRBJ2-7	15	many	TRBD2	TGTGCCAGCAGCCCGACTAGCGGGAATACTTACGAGCAGTACTTC	CASSPTSGNTYEQYF
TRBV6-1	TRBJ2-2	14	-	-	TGTGCCGGTGGAGCGGGTCCGAACACCGGGGAGCTGTTTTTT	CAGGAGPNTGELFF
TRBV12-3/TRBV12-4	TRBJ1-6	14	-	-	TGTGCCAGCAGTTTAGCGCCGAGGGGTTCACCCCTCCACTTT	CASSLAPRGSPLHF
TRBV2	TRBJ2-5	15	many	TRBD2	TGTGCCAGCATGGAGCGGGAGTTTCCCATGGAGACCCAGTACTTC	CASMEREFPMETQYF
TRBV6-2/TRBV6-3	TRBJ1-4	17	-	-	TGTGCCAGCAGCGCCAGAGGGGACGGCATGCGGAATGGAAAACTGTTTTTT	CASSARGDGMRNGKLFF
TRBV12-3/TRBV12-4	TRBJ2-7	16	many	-	TGTGCCAGCAGTTTTGGTCCGTCGACAGCCTCCTACGAGCAGTACTTC	CASSFGPSTASYEQYF
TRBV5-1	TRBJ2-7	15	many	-	TGCGCCAGCAGCAGAACCGACGGGACCCCCGTCGGCAGGTACTTC	CASSRTDGTPVGRYF
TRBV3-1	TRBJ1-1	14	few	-	TGTGCCAGCAGCCAAGTTGCCCACAGCGCTGAAGCTTTCTTT	CASSQVAHSAEAFF
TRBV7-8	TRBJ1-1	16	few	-	TGTGCCAGCAGCCCTCGGAAGAGGGGGATGAACACTGAAGCTTTCTTT	CASSPRKRGMNTEAFF
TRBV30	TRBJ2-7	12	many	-	TGTGCCTGGAGTCGTCATTCCTACGAGCAGTACTTC	CAWSRHSYEQYF
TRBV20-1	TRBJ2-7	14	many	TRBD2	TGCAGTGCTAGTTTACTAGCGGGAGAGCACGAGCAGTACTTC	CSASLLAGEHEQYF
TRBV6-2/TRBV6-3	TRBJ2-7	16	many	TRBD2	TGTGCCAGCAGCCGTCCCCTAGCGGGAGGAACCTACGAGCAGTACTTC	CASSRPLAGGTYEQYF
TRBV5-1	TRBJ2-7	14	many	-	TGCGCCAGCAGCACCGGGACTCCTCTCCGCGAGCAGTACTTC	CASSTGTPLREQYF
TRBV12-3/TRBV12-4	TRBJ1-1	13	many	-	TGTGCCAGCAGTTCCACAGGGAATGCTGAAGCTTTCTTT	CASSSTGNAEAFF
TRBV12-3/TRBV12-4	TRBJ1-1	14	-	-	TGTGCCAGCAGTTTAGTAAGGGCCTTGAGGGAAGCTTTCTTT	CASSLVRALREAFF
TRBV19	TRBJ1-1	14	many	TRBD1	TGTGCCAGTAGTGCAGACAGGGGGAACACTGAAGCTTTCTTT	CASSADRGNTEAFF
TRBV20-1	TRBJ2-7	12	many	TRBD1	TGCAGTGCTAGGACAGGGGGCGACGAGCAGTACTTC	CSARTGGDEQYF
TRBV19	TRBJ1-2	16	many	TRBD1	TGTGCCAGTAGTATCCCTGGAGACAGGGAACGAGATGGCTACACCTTC	CASSIPGDRERDGYTF
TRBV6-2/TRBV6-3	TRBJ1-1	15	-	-	TGTGCCAGCACCATGGGCCGAGGGGGGAACACTGAAGCTTTCTTT	CASTMGRGGNTEAFF
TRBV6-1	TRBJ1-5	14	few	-	TGTGCCAGCAGTGAATTGGGGGCAGGTCAGCCCCAGCATTTT	CASSELGAGQPQHF
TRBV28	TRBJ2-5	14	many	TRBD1	TGTGCCAGCAGTTCAGGGGGCGCGGGAGAGACCCAGTACTTC	CASSSGGAGETQYF
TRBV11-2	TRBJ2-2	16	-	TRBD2	TGTGCCAGCAGCTCCGGACTAGCGGGAGGGACCGGGGAGCTGTTTTTT	CASSSGLAGGTGELFF
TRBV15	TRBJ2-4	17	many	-	TGTGCCACCAGCAGAGATCCGAGACAGGCGACCAAAAACATTCAGTACTTC	CATSRDPRQATKNIQYF
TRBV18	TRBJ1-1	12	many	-	TGTGCCAGTGCTACGGGGAACACTGAAGCTTTCTTT	CASATGNTEAFF
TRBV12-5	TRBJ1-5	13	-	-	TGTGCTACCGCGGGGACGAGCAATCAGCCCCAGCATTTT	CATAGTSNQPQHF
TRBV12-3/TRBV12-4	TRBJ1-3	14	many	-	TGTGCCAGCACTCTGGCAGGGGACGGAAACACCATATATTTT	CASTLAGDGNTIYF
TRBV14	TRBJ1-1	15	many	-	TGTGCCAGCAGCCAAGTGCCCGTAGGGGTAACTGAAGCTTTCTTT	CASSQVPVGVTEAFF